The TCR beta chain under discussion was sequenced for a study of shared clonotypes between healthy human individuals. Germline CDR1 reads MNHEY; CDR2 reads SVGAGI. CDR3 length equals 12 residues. The germline V and J ends were trimmed by 7 bases and 0 bases, with 4 bases remaining between them. Study-wide findings and caveats: The genetic and exposure-history diversity represented was limited by few donors. In contrast to clonotypes shared by all four donors, non-shared clonotypes had lower generation probabilities. A few donors had roughly 5.2% of their naive CD4 clonotypes in common.

Into CD45RA+ naive and CD45RA-negative memory subsets, the CD4+ cells were split. Worth noting for this clone: Its antigen remains unidentified.

Assay: immunoSEQ multiplex PCR; the TCRdb copy retains only in-frame clones and omits some. The data show millions of clones, 85% to 95% seen once. This chain joins TRBV6-5 and TRBJ1-5; D gene uncertain. Sequencing was done on a sample of naive CD4+ T cells sorted from blood. The subset was: CD45RA+ positively selected. The sequence derives from a man between 18 and 35 years old in good health. The CDR3 loop is CASIISNQPQHF. The CDR3 nucleotides read TGTGCCAGCATTATTAGCAATCAGCCCCAGCATTTT.